Described below is a single T cell receptor (beta chain) sequence and its context. Its antigen remains unknown. The sample belongs to a study of cytomegalovirus exposure and HLA in healthy donors. This CDR3 region has 15 residues. Germline CDR1 SNHLY, CDR2 FYNNEI. V was pared by 5 bases and J by 2 bases, with 3 bases of the junction left unmatched. General observations from the study: Later work associated around 18,000 TCR beta sequences with HLA alleles at 0.05 false discovery rate. DRB1 had the most TCR associations and HLA-C the fewest, a later analysis found, with rates varying by HLA locus. The authors enumerated roughly 160 TCR beta chains as linked to cytomegalovirus.

The primer mix had 60 Vbeta and 13 Jbeta primers. TCRdb's copy holds only in-frame clones and misses some; the assay was immunoSEQ multiplex PCR. Seen here are some 130,000 clones, around three quarters observed once, and the top ten hold 4.2%. This chain joins TRBV2 and TRBJ2-3; the match to TRBD2 covers 11 bases. The origin of this receptor is a male donor in good health and CMV-seropositive. Sequencing input: PBMCs. The CDR3, as DNA: TGTGCCAGCAGTAGACTAGCGGGACTCACAGATACGCAGTATTTT. Translating gives CASSRLAGLTDTQYF.